This T cell receptor beta chain was documented in a study of spatial heterogeneity in lung cancer. MiXCR was run by TCRdb on the 5' RACE reads, yielding one entry per CDR3 protein. The sample contains roughly 5,700 distinct CDR3 sequences, around an eighth of which appear only once. Study observations and caveats: Tumor mutation count correlated with how many alpha and beta TCRs expanded intratumorally.

V shed 0 bases and J 1 base; nucleotides not matched to a gene: 8. Germline CDR1 SGHRS, CDR2 YFSETQ. CDR3 length equals 20 residues. This clonotype was counted ten times or more. The antigen is not known. This sample's time point: sample taken at primary tumor resection. This sequence was found in a female donor with early-stage non-small cell lung cancer. Specimen: lung tumor tissue, collected at surgery. The chain couples TRBV5-1 to TRBJ2-2; 14 bases are shared with TRBD2. This CDR3 is CASSLAGTSGSNRNTGELFF. The DNA for the CDR3 is TGCGCCAGCAGCTTGGCCGGGACTAGCGGGAGTAATAGGAACACCGGGGAGCTGTTTTTT. The full variable domain, with the rest looked up from reference TRBV5-1 and TRBJ2-2, is KAGVTQTPRYLIKTRGQQVTLSCSPISGHRSVSWYQQTPGQGLQFLFEYFSETQRNKGNFPGRFSGRQFSNSRSEMNVSTLELGDSALYLCASSLAGTSGSNRNTGELFFGEGSRLTVL.